Below are 17 T cell receptor beta chains sequenced from a single sample in a study of OX40 agonist ivuxolimab in advanced cancers. The library was made by the immunoSEQ multiplex PCR assay. The table was pulled from immuneACCESS by TCRdb, which kept in-frame rearrangements only. Such tables lose some clones; where checked, under half of the loss comes from unresolved V genes, and the rest has no known cause. The sample data list roughly 24,000 clones, and about 88% of these were observed just once. The top ten clonotypes cover roughly a third of the sample. The sequencing used CD4+ or CD8+ T cells sorted from blood, collected in a trial of the OX40 agonist ivuxolimab. Receptor source: an adult with an advanced solid tumor such as melanoma, head and neck, liver or kidney cancer.

CDR3 in amino acids: CASSLESPGTEYF. The CDR3 DNA follows: TGTGCCAGCAGCTTGGAGAGCCCCGGGACAGAGTACTTC. The rearrangement joins TRBV5-5 to TRBJ2-5; 7 nucleotides agree with TRBD1. The CDR3 length is 13 residues. V gave up 0 bases and J gave up 12 bases; unmatched junction bases: 8. The germline gives CDR1 SGHKS, CDR2 YYEKEE (reference sequence).

This sequence joins TRBV19 and TRBJ1-5; 10 nucleotides align to TRBD1. Per the germline V gene, CDR1 is LNHDA and CDR2 is SQIVND (reference sequence). With 4 bases clipped from V and 5 bases from J, the junction kept 8 bases outside the gene matches. The CDR3 is made up of 16 amino acids. CDR3 nucleotides: TGTGCCAGTAGTAAGCTGGACAGGGGGGCCCATCAGCCCCAGCATTTT. Translating gives CASSKLDRGAHQPQHF.

This chain joins TRBV19 and TRBJ2-6; the D gene is possibly TRBD1 (6 bases). In germline, CDR1 is LNHDA, CDR2 SQIVND (reference sequence). The CDR3 has 15 residues. Trimming left V 3 bases short and J 2 bases short, with 8 bases between. DNA for the CDR3: TGTGCCAGTAGTATCCCAGGGGCTGGGGCCAACGTCCTGACTTTC. It is translated as CASSIPGAGANVLTF.

The table lists this clone with a count of one. The V gene is TRBV2, the J gene TRBJ2-7, with TRBD2 matching 8 bases. Germline V gives CDR1 SNHLY, CDR2 FYNNEI. The length of the CDR3 is 14 residues. The ends lost 6 bases at V and 5 bases at J; junction bases unmatched: 9. The CDR3 here is CASRTSGIGNEQYF. In DNA, the CDR3 is TGTGCCAGCAGAACTAGCGGTATCGGGAACGAGCAGTACTTC.

V and J are TRBV6-1 and TRBJ2-5; 9 bases map to TRBD2. V gave up 6 bases and J gave up 4 bases; unmatched junction bases: 3. The germline V gene encodes CDR1 MNHNS and CDR2 SASEGT. The CDR3 is made up of 13 amino acids. CDR3 residues: CASRPSGTETQYF. The CDR3 DNA follows: TGTGCCAGCAGGCCTAGCGGGACAGAGACCCAGTACTTC.

This clone was seen a single time. V is TRBV18 and J is TRBJ1-4, with 11 bases that match TRBD1. The CDR3 is 15 residues long. From germline, CDR1 is KGHSH and CDR2 LQKENI. The junction had 1 base not matched to a gene; V was cut back by 0 bases and J by 7 bases. The DNA of the CDR3 is TGTGCCAGCTCACCACCGGGACAGGGGGGTGAAAAACTGTTTTTT. Translated, it gives CASSPPGQGGEKLFF.

The rearrangement joins TRBV10-3 to TRBJ2-3; 8 bases map to TRBD2. Trimming at V came to 6 bases and at J to 2 bases, leaving 10 bases not matched to a gene. Per germline, CDR1 ENHRY and CDR2 SYGVKD. This CDR3 region has 16 residues. CDR3 coding DNA: TGTGCCATCAGCTCCGCTACTAGCGGCCACACAGATACGCAGTATTTT. Encoded protein: CAISSATSGHTDTQYF.

In this sample, this clone turned up a few times. V usage is TRBV10-3 and J usage is TRBJ1-4; the D is unclear. CDR1 and CDR2 from the germline V gene are ENHRY and SYGVKD. The CDR3 loop spans 13 amino acids. V dropped 2 bases and J dropped 6 bases, with 7 bases sitting between them. The CDR3 nucleotides are TGTGCCATCAGTGAGGTTCGGGATGAAAAACTGTTTTTT. Translated: CAISEVRDEKLFF.

This chain links TRBV7-8 with TRBJ1-1; no clear D. CDR1 and CDR2 from the germline V gene are SGHVS and FQNEAQ. The CDR3 totals 12 residues. With 1 base removed from V and 8 bases from J, the gap between germline ends came to 8 bases. The CDR3, as DNA: TGTGCCAGCAGCTTAGATGGAGGGGAAGCTTTCTTT. Its protein is CASSLDGGEAFF.

This clone is large (0.1 to 1%) by share. The chain joins TRBV6-1 to TRBJ1-5; TRBD1 is a possible D gene (6 bases). Germline lookup yields CDR1 MNHNS and CDR2 SASEGT. CDR3 length: 14 residues. Between the trimmed V and J ends, which lost 4 bases and 11 bases, there was a span of 18 bases. CDR3 protein: CASSVRGAIEAQHF. CDR3 in DNA: TGTGCCAGCAGTGTTCGGGGGGCCATAGAAGCCCAGCATTTT.

In DNA, the CDR3 is TGTGCCAGCAGCTTAGATGCCAGGGGGGATCAGCCCCAGCATTTT. This encodes CASSLDARGDQPQHF. The chain links TRBV11-2 to TRBJ1-5; 7 bases line up with TRBD1. The CDR3 runs to 15 residues. In germline, CDR1 is SGHAT, CDR2 FQNNGV. Trimming cost V 0 bases and J 5 bases; bases outside gene matches: 4.

The chain is built from TRBV29-1 and TRBJ2-5; possibly TRBD2 for D (6 bases). The V gene's germline CDR1 is SQVTM and CDR2 ANQGSEA. This CDR3 region has 14 residues. V dropped 3 bases and J dropped 3 bases, with 14 bases sitting between them. The CDR3 protein is CSVEAGSVKETQYF. CDR3 DNA sequence: TGCAGCGTTGAGGCGGGGTCAGTTAAAGAGACCCAGTACTTC. The variable domain in full, with the rest retrieved from reference TRBV29-1 and TRBJ2-5, is SAVISQKPSRDICQRGTSLTIQCQVDSQVTMMFWYRQQPGQSLTLIATANQGSEATYESGFVIDKFPISRPNLTFSTLTVSNMSPEDSSIYLCSVEAGSVKETQYFGPGTRLLVL.

The chain employs TRBV5-4 and TRBJ1-2; D ambiguous. Germline V gives CDR1 SGHNT, CDR2 YYREEE (reference sequence). This CDR3 is 15 amino acids long. V was pared by 0 bases and J by 0 bases, with 9 bases between. CDR3 nucleotide sequence: TGTGCCAGCAGCTTGGCCGTGGTTACTAACTATGGCTACACCTTC. Protein product: CASSLAVVTNYGYTF.

The chain is built from TRBV7-9 and TRBJ2-5; D tentatively reads TRBD1 or TRBD2 (5 bases each). The CDR3 loop spans 16 amino acids. V shed 5 bases and J shed 7 bases, with 23 bases lying between them. CDR1 and CDR2 from the germline V gene are SEHNR and FQNEAQ (reference sequence). The CDR3 loop reads CASSPLGEGTRGTQYF. The CDR3 nucleotides read TGTGCCAGCAGCCCACTAGGGGAAGGGACCCGTGGGACCCAGTACTTC.

The CDR3 is CASSLLTGQDITEAFF. Here the CDR3 DNA reads TGCGCCAGCAGTCTCCTGACAGGACAAGATATCACTGAAGCTTTCTTT. J is TRBJ1-1 and V is TRBV23-1, with a tentative D call TRBD1 (6 bases). TRBV23-1 falls under the ORF class, with uncertain function. The V and J ends lost 4 bases and 4 bases respectively, with 19 bases between them. The CDR3 is made up of 16 amino acids.

This sequence joins TRBV19 and TRBJ2-1; D gene uncertain. Trimming removed 1 base at V and 0 bases at J, with 19 bases between. This CDR3 contains 19 residues. The V gene's germline CDR1 is LNHDA and CDR2 SQIVND (reference sequence). The CDR3 nucleotides are TGTGCCAGTAGTATAGCGGGCCCCAGTGACGGGTCCTCCTACAATGAGCAGTTCTTC. It yields the protein CASSIAGPSDGSSYNEQFF.

The genes are TRBV28 and TRBJ2-3, with no clear D. This CDR3 spans 13 amino acids. Germline V lookup: CDR1 MDHEN, CDR2 SYDVKM. V was shortened by 2 bases and J by 2 bases, with 5 bases between the two germline ends. The CDR3 here is CASSLPNTDTQYF. In nucleotides, the CDR3 is TGTGCCAGCAGTTTACCCAACACAGATACGCAGTATTTT.